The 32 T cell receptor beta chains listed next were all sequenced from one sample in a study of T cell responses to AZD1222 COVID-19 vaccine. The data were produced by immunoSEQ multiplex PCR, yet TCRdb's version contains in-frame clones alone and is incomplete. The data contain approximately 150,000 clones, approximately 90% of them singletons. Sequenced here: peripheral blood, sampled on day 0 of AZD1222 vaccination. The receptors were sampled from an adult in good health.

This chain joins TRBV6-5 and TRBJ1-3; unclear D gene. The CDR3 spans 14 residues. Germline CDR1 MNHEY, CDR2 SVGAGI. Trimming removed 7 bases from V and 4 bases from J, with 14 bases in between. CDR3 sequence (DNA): TGTGCCAGCACCAAAAGGTTGTCCGGAAACACCATATATTTT. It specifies CASTKRLSGNTIYF.

DNA of the CDR3: TGTGCCAGCAGTACCACATGGGGACAGTGGTTCTACGAGCAGTACTTC. Translation gives CASSTTWGQWFYEQYF. The chain links TRBV28 to TRBJ2-7; TRBD1 matches at 7 bases. The V gene end was trimmed by 5 bases and the J gene end by 3 bases; junction bases not matched to a gene: 13. This CDR3 has 16 amino acids. Germline CDR1 is MDHEN and CDR2 is SYDVKM.

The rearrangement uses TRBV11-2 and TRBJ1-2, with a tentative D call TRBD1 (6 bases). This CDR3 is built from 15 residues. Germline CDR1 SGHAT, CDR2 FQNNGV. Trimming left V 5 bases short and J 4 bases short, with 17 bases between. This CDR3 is CASSPLSGHTYGYTF. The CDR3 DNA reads TGTGCCAGCAGCCCGCTCTCGGGACACACCTATGGCTACACCTTC.

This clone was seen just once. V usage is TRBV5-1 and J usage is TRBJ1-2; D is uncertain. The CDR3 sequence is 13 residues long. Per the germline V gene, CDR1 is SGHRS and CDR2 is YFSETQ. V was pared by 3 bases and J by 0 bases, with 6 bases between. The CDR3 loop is CASSSQANYGYTF. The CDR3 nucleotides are TGCGCCAGCAGCTCTCAGGCTAACTATGGCTACACCTTC.

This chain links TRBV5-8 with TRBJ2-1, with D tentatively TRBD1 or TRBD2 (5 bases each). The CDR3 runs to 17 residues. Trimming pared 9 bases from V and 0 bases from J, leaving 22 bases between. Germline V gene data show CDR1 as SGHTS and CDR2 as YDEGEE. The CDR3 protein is CATPGRDSWSSYNEQFF. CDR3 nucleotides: TGTGCCACCCCGGGACGGGATAGCTGGAGCTCCTACAATGAGCAGTTCTTC.

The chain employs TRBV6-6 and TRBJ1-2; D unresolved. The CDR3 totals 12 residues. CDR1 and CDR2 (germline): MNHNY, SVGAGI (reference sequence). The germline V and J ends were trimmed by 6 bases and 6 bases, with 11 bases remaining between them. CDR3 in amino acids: CASRTDWNGYTF. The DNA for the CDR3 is TGTGCCAGCAGGACGGACTGGAATGGCTACACCTTC.

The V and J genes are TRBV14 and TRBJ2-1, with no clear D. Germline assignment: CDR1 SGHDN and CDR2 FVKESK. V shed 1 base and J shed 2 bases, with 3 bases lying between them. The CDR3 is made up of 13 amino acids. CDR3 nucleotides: TGTGCCAGCAGCCAAGTCCCCTACAATGAGCAGTTCTTC. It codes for CASSQVPYNEQFF. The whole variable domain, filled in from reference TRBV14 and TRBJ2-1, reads EAGVTQFPSHSVIEKGQTVTLRCDPISGHDNLYWYRRVMGKEIKFLLHFVKESKQDESGMPNNRFLAERTGGTYSTLKVQPAELEDSGVYFCASSQVPYNEQFFGPGTRLTVL.

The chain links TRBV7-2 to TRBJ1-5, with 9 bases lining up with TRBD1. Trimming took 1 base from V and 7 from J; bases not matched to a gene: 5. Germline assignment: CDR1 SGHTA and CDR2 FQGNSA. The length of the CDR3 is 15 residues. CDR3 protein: CASSLGTGGGQPQHF. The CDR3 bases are TGTGCCAGCAGCTTAGGCACAGGGGGCGGCCAGCCCCAGCATTTT.

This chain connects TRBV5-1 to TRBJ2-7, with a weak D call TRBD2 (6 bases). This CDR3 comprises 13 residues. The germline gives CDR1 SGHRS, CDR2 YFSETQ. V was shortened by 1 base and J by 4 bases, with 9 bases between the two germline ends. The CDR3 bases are TGCGCCAGCAGCTTGAACGCGGGGTACGAGCAGTACTTC. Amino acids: CASSLNAGYEQYF.

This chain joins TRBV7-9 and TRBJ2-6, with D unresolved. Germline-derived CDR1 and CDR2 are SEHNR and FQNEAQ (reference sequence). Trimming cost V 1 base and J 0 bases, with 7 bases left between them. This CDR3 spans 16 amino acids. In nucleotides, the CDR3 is TGTGCCAGCAGCTTAGGGCAGAACTCTGGGGCCAACGTCCTGACTTTC. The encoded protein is CASSLGQNSGANVLTF.

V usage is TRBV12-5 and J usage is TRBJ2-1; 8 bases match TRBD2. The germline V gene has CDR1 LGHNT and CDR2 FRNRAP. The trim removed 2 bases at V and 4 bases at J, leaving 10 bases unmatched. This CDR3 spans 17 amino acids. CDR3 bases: TGTGCTAGTGGTTTGTCCCTTATAGCGGGAATGTACAATGAGCAGTTCTTC. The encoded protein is CASGLSLIAGMYNEQFF.

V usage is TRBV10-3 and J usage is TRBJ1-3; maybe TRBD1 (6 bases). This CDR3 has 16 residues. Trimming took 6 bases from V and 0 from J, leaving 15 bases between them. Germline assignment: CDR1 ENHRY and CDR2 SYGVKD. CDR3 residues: CAIRVQGPYSGNTIYF. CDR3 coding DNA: TGTGCCATCAGAGTACAGGGACCTTACTCTGGAAACACCATATATTTT.

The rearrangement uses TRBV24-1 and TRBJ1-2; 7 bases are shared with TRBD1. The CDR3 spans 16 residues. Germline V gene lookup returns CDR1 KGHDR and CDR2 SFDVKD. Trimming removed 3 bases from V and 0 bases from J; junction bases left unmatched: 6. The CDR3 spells CATSDPSGGPNYGYTF. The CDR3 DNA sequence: TGTGCCACCAGTGATCCTTCAGGGGGACCTAACTATGGCTACACCTTC.

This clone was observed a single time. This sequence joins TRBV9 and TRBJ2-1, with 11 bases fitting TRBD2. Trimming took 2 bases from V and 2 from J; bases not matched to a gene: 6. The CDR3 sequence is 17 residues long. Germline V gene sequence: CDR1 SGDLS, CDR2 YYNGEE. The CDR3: CASSVGSGRAPYNEQFF. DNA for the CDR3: TGTGCCAGCAGCGTTGGTAGCGGGAGGGCCCCCTACAATGAGCAGTTCTTC.

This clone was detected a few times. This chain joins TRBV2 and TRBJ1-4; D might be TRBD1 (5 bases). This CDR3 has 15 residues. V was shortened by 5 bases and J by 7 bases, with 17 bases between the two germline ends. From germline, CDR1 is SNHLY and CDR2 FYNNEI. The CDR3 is CASSSRDPRGEKLFF. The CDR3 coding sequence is TGTGCCAGCAGTTCTCGGGACCCTAGGGGTGAAAAACTGTTTTTT.

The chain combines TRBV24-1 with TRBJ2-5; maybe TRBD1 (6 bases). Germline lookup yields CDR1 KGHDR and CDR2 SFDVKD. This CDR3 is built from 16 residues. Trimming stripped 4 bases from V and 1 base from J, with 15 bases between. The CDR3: CATSEGTFESQETQYF. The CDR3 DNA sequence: TGTGCCACCAGTGAGGGGACATTTGAATCCCAAGAGACCCAGTACTTC.

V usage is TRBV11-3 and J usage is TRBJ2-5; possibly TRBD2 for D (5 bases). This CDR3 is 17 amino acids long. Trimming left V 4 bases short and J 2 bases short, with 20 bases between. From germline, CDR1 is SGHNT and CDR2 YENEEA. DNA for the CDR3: TGTGCCAGCAGCTCGAGAACCGGGGAGAGACTACAAGAGACCCAGTACTTC. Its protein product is CASSSRTGERLQETQYF. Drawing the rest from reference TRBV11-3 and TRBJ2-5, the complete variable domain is EAGVVQSPRYKIIEKKQPVAFWCNPISGHNTLYWYLQNLGQGPELLIRYENEEAVDDSQLPKDRFSAERLKGVDSTLKIQPAELGDSAVYLCASSSRTGERLQETQYFGPGTRLLVL.

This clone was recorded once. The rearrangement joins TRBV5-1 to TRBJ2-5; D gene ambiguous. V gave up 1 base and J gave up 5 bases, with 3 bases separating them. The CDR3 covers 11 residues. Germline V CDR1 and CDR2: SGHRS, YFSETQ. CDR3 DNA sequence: TGCGCCAGCAGCTTGCGCGAGACCCAGTACTTC. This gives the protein CASSLRETQYF. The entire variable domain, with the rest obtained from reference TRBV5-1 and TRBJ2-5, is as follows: KAGVTQTPRYLIKTRGQQVTLSCSPISGHRSVSWYQQTPGQGLQFLFEYFSETQRNKGNFPGRFSGRQFSNSRSEMNVSTLELGDSALYLCASSLRETQYFGPGTRLLVL.

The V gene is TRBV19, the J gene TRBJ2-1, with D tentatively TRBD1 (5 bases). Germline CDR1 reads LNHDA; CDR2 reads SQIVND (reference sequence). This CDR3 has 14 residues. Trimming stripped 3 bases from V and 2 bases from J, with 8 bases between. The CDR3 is CASSITTAYNEQFF. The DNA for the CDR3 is TGTGCCAGTAGTATCACGACAGCCTACAATGAGCAGTTCTTC.

The CDR3 DNA reads as TGTGCCAGCAGCTTACGAAGCTCCCCGGAGACCCAGTACTTC. Translated, it gives CASSLRSSPETQYF. The V and J genes are TRBV7-9 and TRBJ2-5; D not certain. This CDR3 spans 14 amino acids. Trimming pared 2 bases from V and 5 bases from J, leaving 12 bases between. Germline CDR1 is SEHNR and CDR2 is FQNEAQ (reference sequence).

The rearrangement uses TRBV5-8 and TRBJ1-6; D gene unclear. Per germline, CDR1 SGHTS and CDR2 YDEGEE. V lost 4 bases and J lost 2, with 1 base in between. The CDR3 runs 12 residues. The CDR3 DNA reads TGTGCCAGCAGCCCCTATAATTCACCCCTCCACTTT. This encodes CASSPYNSPLHF.

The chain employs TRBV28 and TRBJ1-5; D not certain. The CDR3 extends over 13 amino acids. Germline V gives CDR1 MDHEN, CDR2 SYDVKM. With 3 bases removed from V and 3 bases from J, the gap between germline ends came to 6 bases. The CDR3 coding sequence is TGTGCCAGCAGTTTTCTGTACAATCAGCCCCAGCATTTT. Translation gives CASSFLYNQPQHF.

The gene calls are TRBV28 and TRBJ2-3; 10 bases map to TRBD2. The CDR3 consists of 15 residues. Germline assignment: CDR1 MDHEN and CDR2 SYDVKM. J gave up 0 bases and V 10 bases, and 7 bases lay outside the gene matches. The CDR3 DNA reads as TGTGCCACTAGAAGGGGACTAGCGAGCACAGATACGCAGTATTTT. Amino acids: CATRRGLASTDTQYF.

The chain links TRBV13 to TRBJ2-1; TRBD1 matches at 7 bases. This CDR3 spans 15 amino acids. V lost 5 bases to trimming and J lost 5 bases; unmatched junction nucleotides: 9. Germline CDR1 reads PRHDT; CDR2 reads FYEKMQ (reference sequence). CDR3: CASSPTLGQDNEQFF. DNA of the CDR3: TGTGCCAGCAGCCCGACCCTAGGACAGGACAATGAGCAGTTCTTC.

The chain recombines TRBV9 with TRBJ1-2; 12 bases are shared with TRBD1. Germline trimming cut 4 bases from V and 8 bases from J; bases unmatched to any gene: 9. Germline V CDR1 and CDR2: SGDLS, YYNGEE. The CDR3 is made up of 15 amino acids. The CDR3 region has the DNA TGTGCCAGCAGCCTCATCGCCGGGACAGGGGGCGGCTACACCTTC. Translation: CASSLIAGTGGGYTF.

In nucleotides, the CDR3 is TGCGCCAGCAGCCAAGATTGGGAAGTTGGCACTGAAGCTTTCTTT. It specifies CASSQDWEVGTEAFF. The chain joins TRBV4-1 to TRBJ1-1; D is unclear. The CDR3 consists of 15 residues. The V and J ends lost 0 bases and 4 bases respectively, with 12 bases between them. Germline values: CDR1 MGHRA, CDR2 YSYEKL.

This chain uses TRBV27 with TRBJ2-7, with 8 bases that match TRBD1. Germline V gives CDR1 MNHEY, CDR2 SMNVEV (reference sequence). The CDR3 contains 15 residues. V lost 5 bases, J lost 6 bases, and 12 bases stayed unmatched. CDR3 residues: CASSPGQGARFEQYF. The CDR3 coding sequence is TGTGCCAGCAGTCCTGGACAGGGCGCTAGATTCGAGCAGTACTTC.

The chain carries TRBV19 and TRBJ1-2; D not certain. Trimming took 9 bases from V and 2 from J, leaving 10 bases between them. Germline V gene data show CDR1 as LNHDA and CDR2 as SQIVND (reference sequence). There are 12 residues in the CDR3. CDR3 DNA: TGTGCCAGCGCAACAAAGAACTATGGCTACACCTTC. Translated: CASATKNYGYTF.

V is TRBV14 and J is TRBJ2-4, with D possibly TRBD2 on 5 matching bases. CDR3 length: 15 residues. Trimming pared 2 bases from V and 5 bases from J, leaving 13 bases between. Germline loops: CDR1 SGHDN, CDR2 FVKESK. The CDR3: CASSQTAAGQNIQYF. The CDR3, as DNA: TGTGCCAGCAGCCAAACGGCCGCGGGTCAAAACATTCAGTACTTC.

This CDR3 is CASSSGTEAFF. As DNA, the CDR3 is TGTGCCAGCAGTTCCGGTACTGAAGCTTTCTTT. The rearrangement links TRBV6-5 to TRBJ1-1, with unresolved D. V was cut by 4 bases and J by 5 bases, with 5 bases left in between. CDR3 length equals 11 residues. Germline loops: CDR1 MNHEY, CDR2 SVGAGI.

In nucleotides, the CDR3 is TGTGCCAGTAGGCGGGAAAGCTCCTACGAGCAGTACTTC. It translates to CASRRESSYEQYF. This chain joins TRBV6-5 and TRBJ2-7; a weak D match, TRBD2 (6 bases). Trimming shortened V by 9 bases and J by 0 bases, and 12 bases separated the two germline ends. This CDR3 is 13 amino acids long. Germline V CDR1 and CDR2: MNHEY, SVGAGI.

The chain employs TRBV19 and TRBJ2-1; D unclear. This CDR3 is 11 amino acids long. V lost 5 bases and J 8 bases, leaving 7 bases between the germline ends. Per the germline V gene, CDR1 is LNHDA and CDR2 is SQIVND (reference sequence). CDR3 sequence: CASSAWDEQFF. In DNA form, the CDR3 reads TGTGCCAGTAGTGCGTGGGATGAGCAGTTCTTC.